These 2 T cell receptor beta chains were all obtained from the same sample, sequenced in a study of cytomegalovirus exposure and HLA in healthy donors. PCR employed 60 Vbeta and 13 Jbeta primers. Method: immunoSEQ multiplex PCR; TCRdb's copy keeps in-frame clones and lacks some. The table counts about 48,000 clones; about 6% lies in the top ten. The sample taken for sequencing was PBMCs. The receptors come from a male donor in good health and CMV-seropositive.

The CDR3 protein is CASSVDTGGQDIQYF. The CDR3, as DNA: TGTGCCAGCAGCGTAGACACTGGGGGACAGGACATTCAGTACTTC. The J gene is TRBJ2-4, the V gene TRBV9; 8 bases agree with TRBD1. This CDR3 is built from 15 residues. Trimming took 0 bases from V and 8 from J; bases not matched to a gene: 7. CDR1 SGDLS and CDR2 YYNGEE come from the germline V gene.

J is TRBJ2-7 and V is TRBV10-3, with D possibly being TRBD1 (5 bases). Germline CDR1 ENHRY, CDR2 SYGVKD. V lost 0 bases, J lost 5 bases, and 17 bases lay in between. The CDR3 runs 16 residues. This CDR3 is CAISESSLWGRDEQYF. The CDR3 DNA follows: TGTGCCATCAGTGAGTCTAGTCTATGGGGCCGCGACGAGCAGTACTTC.